This entry is about one T cell receptor (beta chain). This entry belongs to a study of glioma-infiltrating T cells after dendritic cell vaccination. Amplification used 60 V beta primers and 13 J beta primers. TCRdb's copy holds only in-frame clones and misses some; the assay was immunoSEQ multiplex PCR. The data contain fewer than 95,000 clones, around 85% of them singletons. The time point was: after dendritic cell vaccination, including at tumor progression/relapse. V gave up 3 bases and J gave up 7 bases, with 19 bases separating them. From germline, CDR1 is SEHNR and CDR2 FQNEAQ (reference sequence). The CDR3 extends over 16 amino acids.

The chain employs TRBV7-9 and TRBJ2-1; a weak D match, TRBD2 (5 bases). This receptor was taken from a human donor with glioblastoma. The specimen comprised blood, sampled after dendritic cell vaccination. In nucleotides, the CDR3 is TGTGCCAGCAGCTTGAGAGGTTCGGCACTAGGGAATGAGCAGTTCTTC. Its translation: CASSLRGSALGNEQFF.